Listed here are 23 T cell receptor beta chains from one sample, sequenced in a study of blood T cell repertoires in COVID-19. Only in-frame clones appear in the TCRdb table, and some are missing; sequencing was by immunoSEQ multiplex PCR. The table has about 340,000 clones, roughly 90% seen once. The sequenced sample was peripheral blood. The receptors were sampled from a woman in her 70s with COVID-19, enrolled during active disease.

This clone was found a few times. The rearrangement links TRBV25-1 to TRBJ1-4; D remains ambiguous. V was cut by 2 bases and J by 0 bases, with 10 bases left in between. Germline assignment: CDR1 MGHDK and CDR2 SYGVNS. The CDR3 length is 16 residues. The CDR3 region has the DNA TGTGCCAGCAGTGAAGGTCTAGCGTCAACTAATGAAAAACTGTTTTTT. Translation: CASSEGLASTNEKLFF.

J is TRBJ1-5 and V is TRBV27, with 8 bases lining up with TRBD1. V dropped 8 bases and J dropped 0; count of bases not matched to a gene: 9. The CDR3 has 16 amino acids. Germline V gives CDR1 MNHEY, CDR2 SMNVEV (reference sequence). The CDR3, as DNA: TGTGCCAGCCGGACAGGGTTTTGGAGTAGCAATCAGCCCCAGCATTTT. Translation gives CASRTGFWSSNQPQHF.

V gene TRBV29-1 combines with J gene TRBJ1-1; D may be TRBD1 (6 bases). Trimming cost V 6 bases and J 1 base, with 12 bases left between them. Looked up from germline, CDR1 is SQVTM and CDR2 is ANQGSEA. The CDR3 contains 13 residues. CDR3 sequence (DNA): TGCAGCGTAAAGAGACAGGCGAACACTGAAGCTTTCTTT. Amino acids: CSVKRQANTEAFF.

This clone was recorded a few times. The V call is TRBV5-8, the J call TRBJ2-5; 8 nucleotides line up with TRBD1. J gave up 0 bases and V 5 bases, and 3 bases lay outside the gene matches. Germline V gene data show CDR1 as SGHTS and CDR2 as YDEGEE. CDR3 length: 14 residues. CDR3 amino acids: CASRHRGDQETQYF. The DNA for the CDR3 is TGTGCCAGCAGGCACAGGGGGGACCAAGAGACCCAGTACTTC.

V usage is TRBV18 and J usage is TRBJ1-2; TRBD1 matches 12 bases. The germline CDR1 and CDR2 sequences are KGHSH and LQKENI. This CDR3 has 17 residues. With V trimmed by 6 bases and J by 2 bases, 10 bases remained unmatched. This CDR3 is CASSTGTGGSSNYGYTF. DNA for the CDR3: TGTGCCAGCTCGACCGGGACAGGGGGCTCCTCAAACTATGGCTACACCTTC.

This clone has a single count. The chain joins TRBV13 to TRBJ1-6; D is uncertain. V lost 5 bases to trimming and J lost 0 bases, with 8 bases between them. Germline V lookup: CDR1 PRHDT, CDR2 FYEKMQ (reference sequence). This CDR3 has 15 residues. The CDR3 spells CASSTGSSYNSPLHF. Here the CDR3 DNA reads TGTGCCAGCAGCACCGGGTCCTCCTATAATTCACCCCTCCACTTT.

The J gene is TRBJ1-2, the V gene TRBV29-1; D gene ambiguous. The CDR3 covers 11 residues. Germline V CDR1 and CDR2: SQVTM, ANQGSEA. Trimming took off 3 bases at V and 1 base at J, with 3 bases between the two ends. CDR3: CSVDHNYGYTF. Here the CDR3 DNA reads TGCAGCGTTGACCATAACTATGGCTACACCTTC.

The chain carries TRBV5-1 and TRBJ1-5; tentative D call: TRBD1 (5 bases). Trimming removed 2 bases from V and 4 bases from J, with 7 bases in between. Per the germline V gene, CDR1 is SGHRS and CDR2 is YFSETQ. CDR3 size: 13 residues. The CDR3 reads CASSFGGNQPQHF. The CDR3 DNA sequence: TGCGCCAGCAGCTTTGGGGGGAATCAGCCCCAGCATTTT.

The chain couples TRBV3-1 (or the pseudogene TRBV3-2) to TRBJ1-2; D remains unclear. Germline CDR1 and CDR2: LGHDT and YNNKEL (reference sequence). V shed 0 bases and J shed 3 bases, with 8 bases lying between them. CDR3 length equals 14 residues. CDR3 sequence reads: CASSQDGGYYGYTF. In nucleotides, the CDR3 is TGTGCCAGCAGCCAAGATGGAGGGTACTATGGCTACACCTTC.

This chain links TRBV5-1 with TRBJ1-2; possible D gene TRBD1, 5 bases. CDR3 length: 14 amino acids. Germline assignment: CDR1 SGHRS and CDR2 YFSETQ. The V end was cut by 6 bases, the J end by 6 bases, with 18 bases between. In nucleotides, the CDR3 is TGCGCCAGCACCCTTACGGGGGGAAGGGATGGCTACACCTTC. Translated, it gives CASTLTGGRDGYTF.

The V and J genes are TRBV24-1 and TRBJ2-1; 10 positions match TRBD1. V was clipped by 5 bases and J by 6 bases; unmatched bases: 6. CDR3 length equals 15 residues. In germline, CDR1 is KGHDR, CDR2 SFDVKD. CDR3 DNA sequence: TGTGCCACCAGTGGTGTGGGACAGGGGATCAATGAGCAGTTCTTC. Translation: CATSGVGQGINEQFF.

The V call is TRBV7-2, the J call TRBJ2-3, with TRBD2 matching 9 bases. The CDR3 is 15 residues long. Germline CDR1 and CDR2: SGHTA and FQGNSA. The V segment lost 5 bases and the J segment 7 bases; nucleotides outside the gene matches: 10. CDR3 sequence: CASSDTSGSHNTQYF. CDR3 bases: TGTGCCAGCAGCGATACTAGCGGGTCCCATAATACGCAGTATTTT.

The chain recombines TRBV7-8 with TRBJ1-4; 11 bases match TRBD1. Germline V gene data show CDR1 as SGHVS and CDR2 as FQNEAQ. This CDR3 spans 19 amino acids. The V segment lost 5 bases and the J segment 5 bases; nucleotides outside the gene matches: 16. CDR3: CASSPGPGTGGGGNEKLFF. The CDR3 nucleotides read TGTGCCAGCAGCCCTGGTCCCGGGACAGGGGGTGGGGGAAATGAAAAACTGTTTTTT.

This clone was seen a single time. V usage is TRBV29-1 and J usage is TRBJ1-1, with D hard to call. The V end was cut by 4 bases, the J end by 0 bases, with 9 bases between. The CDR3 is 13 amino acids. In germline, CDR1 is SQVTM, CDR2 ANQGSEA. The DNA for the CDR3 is TGCAGCGTTGTAGGCAGGATGAACACTGAAGCTTTCTTT. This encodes CSVVGRMNTEAFF.

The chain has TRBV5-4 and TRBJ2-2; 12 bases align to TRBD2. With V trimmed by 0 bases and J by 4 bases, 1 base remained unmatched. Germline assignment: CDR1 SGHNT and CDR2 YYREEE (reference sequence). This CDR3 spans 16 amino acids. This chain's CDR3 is CASSLGLAGATGELFF. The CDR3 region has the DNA TGTGCCAGCAGCTTGGGACTAGCGGGGGCCACCGGGGAGCTGTTTTTT. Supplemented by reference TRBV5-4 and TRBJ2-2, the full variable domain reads ETGVTQSPTHLIKTRGQQVTLRCSSQSGHNTVSWYQQALGQGPQFIFQYYREEENGRGNFPPRFSGLQFPNYSSELNVNALELDDSALYLCASSLGLAGATGELFFGEGSRLTVL.

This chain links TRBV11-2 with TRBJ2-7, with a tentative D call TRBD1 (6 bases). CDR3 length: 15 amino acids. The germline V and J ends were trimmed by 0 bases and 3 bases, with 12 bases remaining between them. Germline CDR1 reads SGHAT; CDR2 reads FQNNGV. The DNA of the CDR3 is TGTGCCAGCAGCTTAGATGGACAGTCAGGCTACGAGCAGTACTTC. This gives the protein CASSLDGQSGYEQYF.

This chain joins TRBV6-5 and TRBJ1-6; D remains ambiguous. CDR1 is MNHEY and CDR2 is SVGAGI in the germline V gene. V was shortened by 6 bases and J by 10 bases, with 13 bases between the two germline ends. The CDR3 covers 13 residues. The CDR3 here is CASRNSVWSPLHF. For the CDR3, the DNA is TGTGCCAGCAGGAACAGTGTATGGTCACCCCTCCACTTT.

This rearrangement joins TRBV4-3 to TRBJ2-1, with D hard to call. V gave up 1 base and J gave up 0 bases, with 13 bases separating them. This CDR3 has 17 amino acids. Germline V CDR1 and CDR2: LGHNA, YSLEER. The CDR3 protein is CASSQGFWASSYNEQFF. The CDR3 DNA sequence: TGCGCCAGCAGCCAAGGGTTTTGGGCGAGCTCCTACAATGAGCAGTTCTTC.

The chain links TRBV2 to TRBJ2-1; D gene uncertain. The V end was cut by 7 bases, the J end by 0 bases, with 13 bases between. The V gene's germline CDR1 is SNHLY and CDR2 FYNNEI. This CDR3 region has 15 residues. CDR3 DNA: TGTGCCAGCAAGTCAACGGTGAGCTCCTACAATGAGCAGTTCTTC. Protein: CASKSTVSSYNEQFF.

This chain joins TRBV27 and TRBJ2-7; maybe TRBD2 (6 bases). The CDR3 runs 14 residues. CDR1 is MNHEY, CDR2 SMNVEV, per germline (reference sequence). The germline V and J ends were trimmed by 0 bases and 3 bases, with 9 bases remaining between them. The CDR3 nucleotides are TGTGCCAGCAGTTTATCGATCGGGGGCTACGAGCAGTACTTC. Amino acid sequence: CASSLSIGGYEQYF.

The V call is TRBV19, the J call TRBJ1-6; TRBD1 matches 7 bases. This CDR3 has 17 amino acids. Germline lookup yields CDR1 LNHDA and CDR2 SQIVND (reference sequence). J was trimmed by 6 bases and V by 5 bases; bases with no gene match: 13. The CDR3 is CASSPRTGRVSNSPLHF. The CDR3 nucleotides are TGTGCCAGTAGTCCAAGGACAGGAAGGGTATCTAATTCACCCCTCCACTTT.

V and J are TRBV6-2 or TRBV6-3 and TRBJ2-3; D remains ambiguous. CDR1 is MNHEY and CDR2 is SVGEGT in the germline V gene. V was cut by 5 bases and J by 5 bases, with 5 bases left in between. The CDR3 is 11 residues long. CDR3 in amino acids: CASSRRDTQYF. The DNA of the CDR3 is TGTGCCAGCAGTCGGAGAGATACGCAGTATTTT.

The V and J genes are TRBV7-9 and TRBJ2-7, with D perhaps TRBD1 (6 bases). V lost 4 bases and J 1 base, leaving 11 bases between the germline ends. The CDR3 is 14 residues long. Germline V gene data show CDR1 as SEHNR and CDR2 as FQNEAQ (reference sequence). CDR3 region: CASSSPGDSYEQYF. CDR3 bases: TGTGCCAGCAGCTCCCCAGGGGATTCCTACGAGCAGTACTTC.